Listed here are 3 T cell receptor beta chains from one sample, sequenced in a study of CD4 T cell repertoires in COVID-19. Stimulation with autologous monocytes and recombinant SARS-CoV-2 spike or nucleoprotein produced proliferating antigen-reactive T cell lines. TCRdb's table, derived via immunoSEQ multiplex PCR, lists solely in-frame clones and lacks some. There are about 1,400 clones in the sample; about 16% occur only once, and about a tenth lies in the top ten. Their specific antigens are unknown. Source: central memory CD4+ T cells, cultured in vitro, taken after recovery from COVID-19. These receptors all stem from a human donor who had COVID-19.

By its share, this clone is medium-sized. The CDR3 loop reads CASSPQWAQYF. DNA of the CDR3: TGTGCCAGCAGCCCTCAGTGGGCGCAGTATTTT. The genes are TRBV7-9 and TRBJ2-3; D is uncertain. This CDR3 spans 11 amino acids. Trimming stripped 5 bases from V and 10 bases from J, with 10 bases between. CDR1 is SEHNR and CDR2 is FQNEAQ in the germline V gene (reference sequence).

By proportion, this clone is medium-sized. J is TRBJ2-1 and V is TRBV2; no clear D. Germline V gives CDR1 SNHLY, CDR2 FYNNEI. Trimming took off 1 base at V and 2 bases at J, with 6 bases between the two ends. CDR3 length equals 14 residues. The CDR3 region has the DNA TGTGCCAGCAGTGAAGTCCGGGCCTACAATGAGCAGTTCTTC. It codes for CASSEVRAYNEQFF.

In DNA form, the CDR3 reads TGTGCCAGCAGCTTAGCCGGGACAGGGGTTGTCACTGAAGCTTTCTTT. As protein: CASSLAGTGVVTEAFF. The rearrangement links TRBV11-3 to TRBJ1-1, with 10 bases that match TRBD1. The germline V gene encodes CDR1 SGHNT and CDR2 YENEEA. J was trimmed by 4 bases and V by 1 base; bases with no gene match: 6. CDR3 length equals 16 residues.